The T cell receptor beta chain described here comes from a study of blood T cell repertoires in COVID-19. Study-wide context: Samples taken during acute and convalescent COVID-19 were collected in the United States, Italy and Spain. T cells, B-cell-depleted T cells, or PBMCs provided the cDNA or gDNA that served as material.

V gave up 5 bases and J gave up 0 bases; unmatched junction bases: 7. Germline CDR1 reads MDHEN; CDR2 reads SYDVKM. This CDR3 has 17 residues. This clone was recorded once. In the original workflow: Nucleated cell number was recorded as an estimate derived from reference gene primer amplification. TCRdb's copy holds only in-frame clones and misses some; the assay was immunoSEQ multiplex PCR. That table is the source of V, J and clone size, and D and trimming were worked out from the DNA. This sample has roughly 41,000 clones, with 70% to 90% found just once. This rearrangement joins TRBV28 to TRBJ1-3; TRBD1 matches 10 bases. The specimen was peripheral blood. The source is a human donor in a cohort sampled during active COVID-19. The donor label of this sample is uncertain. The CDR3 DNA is TGTGCCAGCAGTCCAGGGACAGGGGTCCTCTCTGGAAACACCATATATTTT. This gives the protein CASSPGTGVLSGNTIYF.